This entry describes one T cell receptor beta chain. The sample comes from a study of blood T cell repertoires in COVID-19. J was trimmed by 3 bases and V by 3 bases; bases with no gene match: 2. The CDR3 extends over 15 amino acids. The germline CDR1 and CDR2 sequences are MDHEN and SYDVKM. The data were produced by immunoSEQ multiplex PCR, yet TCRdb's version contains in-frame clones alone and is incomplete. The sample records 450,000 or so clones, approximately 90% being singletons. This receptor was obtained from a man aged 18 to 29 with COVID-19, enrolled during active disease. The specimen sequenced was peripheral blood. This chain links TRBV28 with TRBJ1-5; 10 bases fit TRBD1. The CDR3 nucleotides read TGTGCCAGCAGTTTTCGACAGGGGGCCAATCAGCCCCAGCATTTT. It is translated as CASSFRQGANQPQHF.